Listed here are 20 T cell receptor beta chains from one sample, sequenced in a study of shared clonotypes between healthy human individuals. TCRdb's copy holds only in-frame clones and misses some; the assay was immunoSEQ multiplex PCR. This sample has about 520,000 clones, with around 96% found just once. The sample comprised naive CD4+ T cells sorted from blood. Subset noted: CD45RA+ positively selected. Source of these receptors: a woman aged 25 to 39 in good health.

CDR3 sequence reads: CASSLAGGYYEQYF. The CDR3 DNA sequence: TGTGCCAGCAGCTTAGCCGGGGGCTATTACGAGCAGTACTTC. The rearrangement uses TRBV7-3 and TRBJ2-7, with D perhaps given as TRBD1 or TRBD2 (6 bases each). The germline CDR1 and CDR2 sequences are SGHTA and FQGTGA. The CDR3 is 14 residues long. V shed 2 bases and J shed 4 bases, with 12 bases lying between them.

This clone was detected once. V is TRBV11-2 and J is TRBJ1-2; 10 bases fit TRBD1. The V gene end was trimmed by 5 bases and the J gene end by 8 bases; junction bases not matched to a gene: 11. CDR3 length: 15 amino acids. Germline values: CDR1 SGHAT, CDR2 FQNNGV. CDR3 loop: CASSPLSGTGDGYTF. In DNA, the CDR3 is TGTGCCAGCAGCCCTTTGTCCGGGACAGGGGACGGCTACACCTTC.

The CDR3 is CASSKVWNSPLHF. The DNA for the CDR3 is TGTGCCAGTAGTAAAGTATGGAATTCACCCCTCCACTTT. The rearrangement uses TRBV19 and TRBJ1-6; D is uncertain. CDR3 length: 13 amino acids. Germline values: CDR1 LNHDA, CDR2 SQIVND (reference sequence). The V gene lost 4 bases and the J gene lost 7 bases, with 8 bases spanning the gap.

CDR3 bases: TGTGCCAGCAGTTCGGGGAGGAGAGGAGGGGAGACCCAGTACTTC. This codes for CASSSGRRGGETQYF. The V and J genes are TRBV2 and TRBJ2-5, with TRBD2 as a possible D gene (6 bases). The CDR3 consists of 15 residues. Trimming took 5 bases from V and 5 from J, leaving 18 bases between them. Germline CDR1 reads SNHLY; CDR2 reads FYNNEI.

DNA for the CDR3: TGTGCCAGCAGCTCTCGCAGGGGGATCACTGAAGCTTTCTTT. The encoded protein is CASSSRRGITEAFF. The rearrangement joins TRBV7-9 to TRBJ1-1, with 7 bases fitting TRBD1. The CDR3 covers 14 residues. V lost 4 bases and J lost 4; bases outside the gene matches: 6. From germline, CDR1 is SEHNR and CDR2 FQNEAQ (reference sequence). Based on the CDR3 plus reference TRBV7-9 and TRBJ1-1, the full variable domain is DTGVSQNPRHKITKRGQNVTFRCDPISEHNRLYWYRQTLGQGPEFLTYFQNEAQLEKSRLLSDRFSAERPKGSFSTLEIQRTEQGDSAMYLCASSSRRGITEAFFGQGTRLTVV.

The V gene is TRBV9, the J gene TRBJ1-3; tentative D call: TRBD1 (6 bases). CDR1 SGDLS and CDR2 YYNGEE come from the germline V gene. The CDR3 contains 16 residues. V was pared by 0 bases and J by 0 bases, with 10 bases between. CDR3 coding DNA: TGTGCCAGCAGCGTAGAACAGGGAACCTCTGGAAACACCATATATTTT. It specifies CASSVEQGTSGNTIYF.

Comment on this clone: This specimen includes other DNA sequences encoding the same CDR3. V gene TRBV28 combines with J gene TRBJ1-5; D remains unclear. The CDR3 runs to 16 residues. Germline V lookup: CDR1 MDHEN, CDR2 SYDVKM. V was clipped by 3 bases and J by 0 bases, with 12 bases between them. CDR3 sequence reads: CASSLGTVYSNQPQHF. The DNA of the CDR3 is TGTGCCAGCAGTTTGGGAACAGTTTATAGCAATCAGCCCCAGCATTTT.

The chain carries TRBV5-4 and TRBJ2-1, with a weak D call TRBD2 (6 bases). Germline-derived CDR1 and CDR2 are SGHNT and YYREEE (reference sequence). The CDR3 sequence is 15 residues long. Trimming shortened V by 0 bases and J by 4 bases, and 11 bases separated the two germline ends. DNA of the CDR3: TGTGCCAGCAGCTTGGACGGGGGAAATTACAATGAGCAGTTCTTC. Translating it yields CASSLDGGNYNEQFF.

CDR3 sequence reads: CAWSVHSGNQYF. CDR3 bases: TGTGCCTGGAGTGTACATTCGGGGAATCAGTACTTC. The rearrangement uses TRBV30 and TRBJ2-4; a weak D match, TRBD2 (5 bases). This CDR3 is built from 12 residues. V lost 0 bases and J lost 12, with 12 bases in between. The germline CDR1 and CDR2 sequences are GTSNPN and SVGIG (reference sequence).

The rearrangement uses TRBV9 and TRBJ2-7, with D unclear. Looked up from germline, CDR1 is SGDLS and CDR2 is YYNGEE. The CDR3 consists of 14 residues. Trimming cost V 4 bases and J 7 bases, with 18 bases left between them. The CDR3 region has the DNA TGTGCCAGCAGCACGGATGGGGTAACCGGAGAGCAGTACTTC. This encodes CASSTDGVTGEQYF. Looking up the rest from reference TRBV9 and TRBJ2-7 gives the full variable domain: DSGVTQTPKHLITATGQRVTLRCSPRSGDLSVYWYQQSLDQGLQFLIQYYNGEERAKGNILERFSAQQFPDLHSELNLSSLELGDSALYFCASSTDGVTGEQYFGPGTRLTVT.

The chain uses TRBV6-1 and TRBJ1-4, with TRBD1 matching over 10 bases. This CDR3 is 15 amino acids long. V was pared by 5 bases and J by 8 bases, with 8 bases of the junction left unmatched. Germline V gives CDR1 MNHNS, CDR2 SASEGT. The CDR3 spells CASSIPGQGREKLFF. The CDR3 DNA reads as TGTGCCAGCAGTATACCGGGACAGGGGAGGGAAAAACTGTTTTTT.

The J gene is TRBJ2-3, the V gene TRBV19; D uncertain. With 7 bases removed from V and 0 bases from J, the gap between germline ends came to 17 bases. The CDR3 loop spans 16 amino acids. Germline assignment: CDR1 LNHDA and CDR2 SQIVND (reference sequence). The CDR3 loop reads CASKPNQASSTDTQYF. The CDR3 DNA sequence: TGTGCCAGTAAACCCAATCAGGCTTCTAGCACAGATACGCAGTATTTT.

The DNA for the CDR3 is TGTGCCAGCAGCCCATCCAGCGGGAGCTATTACGAGCAGTACTTC. It translates to CASSPSSGSYYEQYF. The chain uses TRBV6-5 and TRBJ2-7; 8 bases are a match to TRBD2. The CDR3 is made up of 15 amino acids. Trimming removed 6 bases from V and 4 bases from J; junction bases left unmatched: 11. Per germline, CDR1 MNHEY and CDR2 SVGAGI.

The V gene is TRBV6-5, the J gene TRBJ2-7; D perhaps matches TRBD1 (6 bases). V dropped 0 bases and J dropped 0 bases, with 9 bases sitting between them. The CDR3 sequence is 15 residues long. Germline V gene data show CDR1 as MNHEY and CDR2 as SVGAGI. DNA of the CDR3: TGTGCCAGCAGTTACTCCAGGGACACCTCCTACGAGCAGTACTTC. Translating gives CASSYSRDTSYEQYF.

The gene calls are TRBV21-1 and TRBJ2-7; TRBD1, the table's D call, lacks a check against the DNA. TRBV21-1 is a pseudogene segment. The CDR3 spans 15 residues. Here the CDR3 reads CASSKDLGHTYEQYF. The CDR3, as DNA: TGTGCCAGCAGCAAAGACCTCGGACATACCTACGAGCAGTACTTC.

The V gene is TRBV19, the J gene TRBJ2-1, with TRBD2 matching 10 bases. The V segment lost 5 bases and the J segment 8 bases; nucleotides outside the gene matches: 9. There are 15 residues in the CDR3. Germline assignment: CDR1 LNHDA and CDR2 SQIVND (reference sequence). The CDR3 nucleotides read TGTGCCAGTAGTTCCCTGCTAGCGGGAGACGATGAGCAGTTCTTC. It codes for CASSSLLAGDDEQFF.

This sequence joins TRBV6-5 and TRBJ1-1; no clear D gene. This CDR3 is built from 16 residues. The germline V and J ends were trimmed by 2 bases and 0 bases, with 13 bases remaining between them. CDR1 is MNHEY, CDR2 SVGAGI, per germline. In nucleotides, the CDR3 is TGTGCCAGCAGTTACGAAGGTCCACCCATGAACACTGAAGCTTTCTTT. Translation gives CASSYEGPPMNTEAFF.

The chain carries TRBV6-5 and TRBJ2-1, with 13 bases lining up with TRBD2. The CDR3 is 15 amino acids. The germline V gene encodes CDR1 MNHEY and CDR2 SVGAGI. Germline trimming cut 4 bases from V and 9 bases from J; bases unmatched to any gene: 6. CDR3 amino acids: CASSSQLAGGGEQFF. The CDR3, as DNA: TGTGCCAGCAGTTCCCAACTAGCGGGAGGGGGTGAGCAGTTCTTC.

The CDR3, as DNA: TGTGCCAGCAGTTACTCTACGCCGACAAATAATGAAAAACTGTTTTTT. Translation: CASSYSTPTNNEKLFF. V gene TRBV6-5 combines with J gene TRBJ1-4; D gene unclear. Germline CDR1 and CDR2: MNHEY and SVGAGI. Trimming removed 0 bases from V and 4 bases from J, with 12 bases in between. This CDR3 contains 16 residues.

This chain links TRBV4-1 with TRBJ2-1, with TRBD2 matching over 9 bases. The CDR3 covers 15 residues. Trimming took 4 bases from V and 5 from J; bases not matched to a gene: 6. Looked up from germline, CDR1 is MGHRA and CDR2 is YSYEKL. The CDR3 here is CASSRTGLANNEQFF. The CDR3 DNA sequence: TGCGCCAGCAGCCGAACCGGACTAGCGAACAATGAGCAGTTCTTC.